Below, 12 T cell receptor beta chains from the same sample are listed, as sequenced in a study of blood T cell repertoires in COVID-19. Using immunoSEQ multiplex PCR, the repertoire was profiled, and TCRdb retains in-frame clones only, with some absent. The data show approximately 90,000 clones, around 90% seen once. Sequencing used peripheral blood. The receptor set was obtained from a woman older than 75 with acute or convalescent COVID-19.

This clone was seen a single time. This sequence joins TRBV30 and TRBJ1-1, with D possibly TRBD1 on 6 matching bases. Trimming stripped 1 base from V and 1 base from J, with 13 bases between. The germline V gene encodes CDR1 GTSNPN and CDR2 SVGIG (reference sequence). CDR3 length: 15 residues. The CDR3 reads CAWSGGGGPNTEAFF. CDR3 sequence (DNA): TGTGCCTGGAGTGGGGGGGGCGGACCGAACACTGAAGCTTTCTTT.

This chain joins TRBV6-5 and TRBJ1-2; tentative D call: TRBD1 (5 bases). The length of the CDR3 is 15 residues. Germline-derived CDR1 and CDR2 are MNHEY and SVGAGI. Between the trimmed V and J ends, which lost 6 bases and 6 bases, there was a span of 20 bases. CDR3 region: CASSRQPQGLHGYTF. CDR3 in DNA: TGTGCCAGCAGCCGACAACCGCAGGGCCTCCATGGCTACACCTTC.

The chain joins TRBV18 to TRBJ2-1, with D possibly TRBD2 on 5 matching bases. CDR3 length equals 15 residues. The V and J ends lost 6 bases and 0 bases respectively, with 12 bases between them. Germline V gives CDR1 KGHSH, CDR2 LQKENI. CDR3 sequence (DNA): TGTGCCAGCTCCCCTGGGGAGCGCTCCTACAATGAGCAGTTCTTC. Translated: CASSPGERSYNEQFF.

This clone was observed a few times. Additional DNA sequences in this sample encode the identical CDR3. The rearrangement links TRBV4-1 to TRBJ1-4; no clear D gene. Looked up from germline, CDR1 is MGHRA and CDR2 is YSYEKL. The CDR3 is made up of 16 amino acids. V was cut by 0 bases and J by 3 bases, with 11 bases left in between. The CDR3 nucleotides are TGCGCCAGCAGCCAAGATCGCGGCACTGCTAATGAAAAACTGTTTTTT. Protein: CASSQDRGTANEKLFF.

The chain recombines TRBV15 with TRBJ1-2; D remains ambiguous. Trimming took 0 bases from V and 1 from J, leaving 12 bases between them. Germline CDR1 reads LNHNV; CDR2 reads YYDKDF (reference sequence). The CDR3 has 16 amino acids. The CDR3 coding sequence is TGTGCCACCAGCAGAGATAGGCGGCCGTTTAACTATGGCTACACCTTC. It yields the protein CATSRDRRPFNYGYTF.

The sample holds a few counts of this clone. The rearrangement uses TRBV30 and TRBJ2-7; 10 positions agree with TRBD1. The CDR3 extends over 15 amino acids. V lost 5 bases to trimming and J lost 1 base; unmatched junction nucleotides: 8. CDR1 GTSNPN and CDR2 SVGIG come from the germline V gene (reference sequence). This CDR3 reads CAWESGTGDSYEQYF. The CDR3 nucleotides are TGTGCCTGGGAGTCCGGGACAGGGGATTCCTACGAGCAGTACTTC.

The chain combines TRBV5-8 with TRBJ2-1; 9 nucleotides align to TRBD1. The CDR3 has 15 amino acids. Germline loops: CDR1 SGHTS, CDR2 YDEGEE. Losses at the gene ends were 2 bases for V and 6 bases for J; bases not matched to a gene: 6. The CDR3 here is CASSFRDRVANEQFF. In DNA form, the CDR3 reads TGTGCCAGCAGCTTCCGGGACAGGGTAGCCAATGAGCAGTTCTTC.

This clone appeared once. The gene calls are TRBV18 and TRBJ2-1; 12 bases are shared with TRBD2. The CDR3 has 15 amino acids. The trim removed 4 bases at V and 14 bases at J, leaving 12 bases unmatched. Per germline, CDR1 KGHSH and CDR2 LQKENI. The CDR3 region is CASSLETSGGPDEFF. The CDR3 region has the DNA TGTGCCAGCTCACTGGAAACTAGCGGGGGGCCCGATGAGTTCTTC.

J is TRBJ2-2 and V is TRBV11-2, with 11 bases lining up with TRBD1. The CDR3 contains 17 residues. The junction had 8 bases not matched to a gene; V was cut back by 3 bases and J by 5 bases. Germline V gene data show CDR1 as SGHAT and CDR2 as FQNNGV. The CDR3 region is CASSFPGTGGITGELFF. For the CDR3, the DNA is TGTGCCAGCAGCTTCCCGGGGACAGGGGGTATTACCGGGGAGCTGTTTTTT.

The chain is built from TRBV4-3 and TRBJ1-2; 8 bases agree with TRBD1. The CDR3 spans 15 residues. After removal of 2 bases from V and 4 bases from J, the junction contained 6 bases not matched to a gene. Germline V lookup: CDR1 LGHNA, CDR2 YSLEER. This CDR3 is CASSQSTGGGYGYTF. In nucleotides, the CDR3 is TGCGCCAGCAGCCAATCTACAGGGGGGGGCTATGGCTACACCTTC.

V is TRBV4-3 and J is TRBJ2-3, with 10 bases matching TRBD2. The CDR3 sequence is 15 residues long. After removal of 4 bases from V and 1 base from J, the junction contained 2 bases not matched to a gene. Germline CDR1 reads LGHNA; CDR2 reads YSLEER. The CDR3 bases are TGCGCCAGCAGCCTCGGACTAGCGGGCACAGATACGCAGTATTTT. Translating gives CASSLGLAGTDTQYF.

The CDR3 loop reads CSASTRGETQYF. DNA of the CDR3: TGCAGTGCTAGTACCAGGGGGGAGACCCAGTACTTC. The chain combines TRBV20-1 with TRBJ2-5; 7 bases align to TRBD1. V dropped 3 bases and J dropped 5; count of bases not matched to a gene: 3. Germline CDR1 and CDR2: DFQATT and SNEGSKA (reference sequence). CDR3 length: 12 residues.